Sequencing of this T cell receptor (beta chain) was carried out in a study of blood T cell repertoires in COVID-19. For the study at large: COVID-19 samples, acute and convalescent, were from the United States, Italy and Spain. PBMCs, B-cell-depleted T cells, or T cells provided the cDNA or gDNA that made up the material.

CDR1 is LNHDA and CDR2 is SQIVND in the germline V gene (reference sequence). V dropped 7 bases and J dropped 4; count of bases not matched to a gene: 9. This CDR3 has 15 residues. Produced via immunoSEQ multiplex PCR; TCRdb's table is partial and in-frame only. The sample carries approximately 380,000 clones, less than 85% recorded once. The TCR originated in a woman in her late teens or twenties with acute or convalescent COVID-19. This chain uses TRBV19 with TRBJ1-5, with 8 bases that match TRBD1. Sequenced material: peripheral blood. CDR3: CASKMSNRGNQPQHF. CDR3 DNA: TGTGCCAGTAAGATGAGTAACAGGGGGAATCAGCCCCAGCATTTT.